The 6 T cell receptor beta chains presented below share a single source sample, sequenced in a study of blood T cell repertoires in COVID-19. The assay was immunoSEQ multiplex PCR, and TCRdb's table has in-frame clones only and misses some. The table includes 100,000 to 150,000 clones, 81% detected once. Material for sequencing was peripheral blood. All receptors derive from a woman between 50 and 59 years old with acute or convalescent COVID-19.

In DNA form, the CDR3 reads TGTGCCAGTAGTATGGTAAGGGGTGCTGAAGCTTTCTTT. As protein: CASSMVRGAEAFF. The gene calls are TRBV19 and TRBJ1-1, with D perhaps matching TRBD1 (5 bases). The V end lost 3 bases, the J end lost 6 bases, and 11 bases lay between the germline ends. The germline gives CDR1 LNHDA, CDR2 SQIVND (reference sequence). This CDR3 comprises 13 residues.

The genes are TRBV5-1 and TRBJ2-3; TRBD2 matches 11 bases. V was clipped by 1 base and J by 4 bases; unmatched bases: 5. The CDR3 spans 16 residues. CDR1 is SGHRS, CDR2 YFSETQ, per germline. CDR3 in amino acids: CASSLLSSGGSDTQYF. The CDR3 bases are TGCGCCAGCAGCTTGCTTTCTAGCGGGGGGTCAGATACGCAGTATTTT. Based on the CDR3 plus reference TRBV5-1 and TRBJ2-3, the full variable domain is KAGVTQTPRYLIKTRGQQVTLSCSPISGHRSVSWYQQTPGQGLQFLFEYFSETQRNKGNFPGRFSGRQFSNSRSEMNVSTLELGDSALYLCASSLLSSGGSDTQYFGPGTRLTVL.

This rearrangement joins TRBV9 to TRBJ2-5; a possible D gene is TRBD1 (5 bases). V lost 0 bases to trimming and J lost 6 bases, with 18 bases between them. The germline gives CDR1 SGDLS, CDR2 YYNGEE. CDR3 length: 16 residues. The CDR3 DNA reads as TGTGCCAGCAGCGTAGAGGGGTGGCCCGGCGGAAAGACCCAGTACTTC. Encoded protein: CASSVEGWPGGKTQYF.

This clone was recorded only once. The chain carries TRBV7-8 and TRBJ2-5; the D gene is possibly TRBD1 (5 bases). Deletions cut 5 bases from V and 2 bases from J, with 12 bases between. The CDR3 loop spans 14 amino acids. Germline V gene sequence: CDR1 SGHVS, CDR2 FQNEAQ. In DNA form, the CDR3 reads TGTGCCAGCAGCGTAGACAGAGAACAAGAGACCCAGTACTTC. Its protein product is CASSVDREQETQYF.

This clone appeared a single time. The V gene is TRBV27, the J gene TRBJ2-7, with a weak D call TRBD1 (6 bases). Per the germline V gene, CDR1 is MNHEY and CDR2 is SMNVEV (reference sequence). The CDR3 covers 14 residues. The V gene lost 6 bases and the J gene lost 0 bases, with 12 bases spanning the gap. The DNA for the CDR3 is TGTGCCAGCAGCGTAAAGACAGGCTCCTACGAGCAGTACTTC. Residues: CASSVKTGSYEQYF.

This chain links TRBV29-1 with TRBJ2-2; 15 nucleotides line up with TRBD2. J was trimmed by 8 bases and V by 7 bases; bases with no gene match: 5. This CDR3 has 14 amino acids. The germline V gene has CDR1 SQVTM and CDR2 ANQGSEA. The CDR3 nucleotides read TGCAGCGCGGGACTAGCGGGAGGAGGGGGGGAGCTGTTTTTT. Translation: CSAGLAGGGGELFF.